These 5 T cell receptor beta chains came from one sample sequenced in a study of blood T cell repertoires in COVID-19 (dated by TCRdb to 2020 to 2021). To prepare the library, the immunoSEQ multiplex PCR assay was applied. Sourced from immuneACCESS, this table was stored by TCRdb with only in-frame sequences that have V and J called. A share of the clones is absent; for the studies checked, an unresolved V gene accounts for under half, and the remainder has no known explanation. The sample table records about 220,000 clones; approximately 90% of these occur just once. Roughly 3% of the sample lies in the top ten. Sequences were obtained from PBMCs or T cells enriched from blood (not recorded which). All receptors come from a woman between 18 and 30 years old in a cohort exposed to, infected with or recovered from COVID-19 (not recorded which).

The chain uses TRBV5-8 and TRBJ1-6; 7 nucleotides line up with TRBD1. The CDR3 runs 14 residues. V lost 4 bases to trimming and J lost 7 bases; unmatched junction nucleotides: 5. Germline V gene data show CDR1 as SGHTS and CDR2 as YDEGEE. The CDR3 loop is CASSRTGGNSPLHF. The CDR3 nucleotides are TGTGCCAGCAGCCGGACAGGAGGAAATTCACCCCTCCACTTT.

J is TRBJ2-3 and V is TRBV24-1; TRBD2 aligns across 11 bases. The CDR3 covers 16 residues. The V and J ends lost 9 bases and 3 bases, in that order; junction bases with no gene match: 10. Germline CDR1 KGHDR, CDR2 SFDVKD. The CDR3 protein is CATETSGSIGTDTQYF. In DNA form, the CDR3 reads TGTGCCACCGAAACTAGCGGGAGCATAGGGACAGATACGCAGTATTTT.

The V gene is TRBV5-1, the J gene TRBJ2-5, with 8 bases matching TRBD2. The CDR3 sequence is 15 residues long. The junction had 3 bases not matched to a gene; V was cut back by 1 base and J by 1 base. Germline CDR1 is SGHRS and CDR2 is YFSETQ. The chain's CDR3 is CASSLLAGSQETQYF. CDR3 coding DNA: TGCGCCAGCAGCTTGTTAGCGGGGAGCCAAGAGACCCAGTACTTC.

The rearrangement links TRBV19 to TRBJ2-2, with TRBD2 matching over 8 bases. The CDR3 has 16 amino acids. Germline V lookup: CDR1 LNHDA, CDR2 SQIVND (reference sequence). V dropped 4 bases and J dropped 5; count of bases not matched to a gene: 9. The CDR3 DNA reads as TGTGCCAGTAGTACCTCGCGGGGGGCTGGAACCGGGGAGCTGTTTTTT. Protein sequence: CASSTSRGAGTGELFF. The whole variable domain, filled in from reference TRBV19 and TRBJ2-2, reads DGGITQSPKYLFRKEGQNVTLSCEQNLNHDAMYWYRQDPGQGLRLIYYSQIVNDFQKGDIAEGYSVSREKKESFPLTVTSAQKNPTAFYLCASSTSRGAGTGELFFGEGSRLTVL.

The chain links TRBV7-3 to TRBJ2-2, with D tentatively TRBD2 (7 bases). Germline V CDR1 and CDR2: SGHTA, FQGTGA. Deletions cut 5 bases from V and 5 bases from J, with 21 bases between. This CDR3 is built from 17 residues. Here the CDR3 reads CASSPLPGGPKTGELFF. In DNA, the CDR3 is TGTGCCAGCAGCCCCCTGCCCGGGGGGCCAAAAACCGGGGAGCTGTTTTTT.